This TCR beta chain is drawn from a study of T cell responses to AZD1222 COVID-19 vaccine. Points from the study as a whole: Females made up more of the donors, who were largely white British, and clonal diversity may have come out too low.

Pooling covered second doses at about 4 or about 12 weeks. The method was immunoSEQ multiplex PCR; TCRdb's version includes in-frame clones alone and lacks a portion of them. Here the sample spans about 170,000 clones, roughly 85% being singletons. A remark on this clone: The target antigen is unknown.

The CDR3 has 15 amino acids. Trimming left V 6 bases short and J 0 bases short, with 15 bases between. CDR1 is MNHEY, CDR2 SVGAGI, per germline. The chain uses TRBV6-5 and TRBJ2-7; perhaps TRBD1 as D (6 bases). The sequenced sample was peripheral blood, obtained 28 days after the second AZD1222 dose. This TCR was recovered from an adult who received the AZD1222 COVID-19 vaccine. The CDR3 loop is CASRDSHFSSYEQYF. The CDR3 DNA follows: TGTGCCAGCAGGGACAGTCATTTTAGCTCCTACGAGCAGTACTTC.